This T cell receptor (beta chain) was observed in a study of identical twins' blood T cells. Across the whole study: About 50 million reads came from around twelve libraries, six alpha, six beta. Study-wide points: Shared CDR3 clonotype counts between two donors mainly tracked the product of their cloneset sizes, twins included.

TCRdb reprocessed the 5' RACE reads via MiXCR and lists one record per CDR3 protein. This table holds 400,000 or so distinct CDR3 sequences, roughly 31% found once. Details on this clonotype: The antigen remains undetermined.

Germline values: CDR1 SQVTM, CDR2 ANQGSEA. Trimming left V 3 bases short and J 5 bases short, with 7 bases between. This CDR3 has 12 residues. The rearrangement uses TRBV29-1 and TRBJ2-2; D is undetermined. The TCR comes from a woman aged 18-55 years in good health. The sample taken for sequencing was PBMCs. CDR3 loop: CSVEMETGELFF. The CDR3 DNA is TGCAGCGTTGAGATGGAGACCGGGGAGCTGTTTTTT.